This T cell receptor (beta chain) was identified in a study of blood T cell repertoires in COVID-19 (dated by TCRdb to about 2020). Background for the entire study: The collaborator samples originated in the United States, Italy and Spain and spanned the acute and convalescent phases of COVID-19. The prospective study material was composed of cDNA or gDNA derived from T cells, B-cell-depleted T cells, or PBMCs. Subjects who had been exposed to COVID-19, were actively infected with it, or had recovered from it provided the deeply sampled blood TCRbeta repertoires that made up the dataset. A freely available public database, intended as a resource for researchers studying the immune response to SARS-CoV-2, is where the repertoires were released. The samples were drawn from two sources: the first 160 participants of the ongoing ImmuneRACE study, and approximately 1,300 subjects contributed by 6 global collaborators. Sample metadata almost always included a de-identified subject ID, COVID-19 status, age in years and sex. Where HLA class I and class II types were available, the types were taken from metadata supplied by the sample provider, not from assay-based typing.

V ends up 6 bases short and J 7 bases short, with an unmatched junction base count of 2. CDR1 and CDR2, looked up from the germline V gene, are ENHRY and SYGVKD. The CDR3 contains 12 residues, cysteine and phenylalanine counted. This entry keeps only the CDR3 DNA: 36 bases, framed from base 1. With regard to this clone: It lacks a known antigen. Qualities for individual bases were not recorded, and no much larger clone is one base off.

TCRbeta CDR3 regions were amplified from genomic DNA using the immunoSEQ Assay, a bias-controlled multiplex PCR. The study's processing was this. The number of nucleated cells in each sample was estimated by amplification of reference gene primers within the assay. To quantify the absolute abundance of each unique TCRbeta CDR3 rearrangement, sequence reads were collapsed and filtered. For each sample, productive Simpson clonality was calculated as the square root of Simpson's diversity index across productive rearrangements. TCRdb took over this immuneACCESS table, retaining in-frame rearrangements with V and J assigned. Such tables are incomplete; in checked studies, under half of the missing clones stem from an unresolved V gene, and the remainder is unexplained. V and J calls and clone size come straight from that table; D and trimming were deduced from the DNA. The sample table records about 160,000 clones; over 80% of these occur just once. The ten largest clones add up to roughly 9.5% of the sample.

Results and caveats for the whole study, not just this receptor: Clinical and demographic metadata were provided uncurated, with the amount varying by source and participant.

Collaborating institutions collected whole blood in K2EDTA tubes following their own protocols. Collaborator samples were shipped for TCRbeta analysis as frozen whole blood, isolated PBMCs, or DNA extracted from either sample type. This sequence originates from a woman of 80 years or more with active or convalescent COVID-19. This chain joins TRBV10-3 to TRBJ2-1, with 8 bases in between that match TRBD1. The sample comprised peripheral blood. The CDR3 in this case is CAIRRTGNEQFF. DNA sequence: TGTGCCATCAGGAGGACAGGGAATGAGCAGTTCTTC.